This TCR beta chain was retrieved from a study of blood T cell repertoires in COVID-19 (dated by TCRdb to 2018 to 2020). Regarding the study in general: The collaborator samples originated in the United States, Italy and Spain and spanned the acute and convalescent phases of COVID-19. The repertoires were released in a freely available public database intended as a resource for research on the immune response to SARS-CoV-2. Where available, HLA class I and class II types were obtained from metadata supplied by the sample provider rather than from assay-based typing. The samples were drawn from the first 160 participants of the ongoing ImmuneRACE study and from 1,254 subjects provided by 6 global collaborators. The prospective study material was composed of cDNA or gDNA derived from T cells, B-cell-depleted T cells, or PBMCs. Subjects who had been exposed to COVID-19, were actively infected with it, or had recovered from it provided the deeply sampled blood TCRbeta repertoires that made up the dataset. Nearly every sample came with metadata listing a de-identified subject ID, COVID-19 status, age in years and sex.

One collaborating source in Seattle enrolled patients while the patients were actively infected and followed the patients over time throughout the course of disease. Collaborating institutions collected whole blood in K2EDTA tubes following their own protocols. For TCRbeta analysis, collaborator samples were shipped as frozen whole blood, as isolated PBMCs, or as DNA extracted from either sample type. The CDR3 covers 15 residues, taking in both the cysteine and the phenylalanine. The CDR3 DNA has 45 bases and is translated from base 1. Sequences MNHEY (CDR1) and SMNVEV (CDR2) are obtained from the germline V gene (reference sequence). V is reduced by 1 base and J by 0 bases, leaving a spacing of 9 bases between them. The research as a whole found: The amount of clinical and demographic metadata varied by source and participant and was provided uncurated.

TCRbeta CDR3 regions were amplified from genomic DNA using the immunoSEQ Assay, a bias-controlled multiplex PCR. Under the source paper's analysis protocol: The number of nucleated cells in each sample was estimated by amplification of reference gene primers within the assay. To quantify the absolute abundance of each unique TCRbeta CDR3 rearrangement, sequence reads were collapsed and filtered. For each sample, productive Simpson clonality was calculated by taking the square root of Simpson's diversity index across productive rearrangements. Not all clones reach the TCRdb copy of this immuneACCESS table, which keeps in-frame sequences only. Checked studies attribute under half of the gap to unresolved V genes and leave the rest unexplained. V, J and clone size derive from that table, while D and trimming were established from the DNA sequence. The sample includes some 130,000 clones, with around 88% observed a single time. More than 3.5% of the sample is taken by the ten largest.

As regards this clone: Its antigen is currently not known. Per-base quality was not reported, and no clone a single base away is much larger than it.

Source material: peripheral blood. Recombination linked TRBV27 to TRBJ1-2, with the D gene call left open. The source of this sequence is a man in his sixties with COVID-19, enrolled during active disease. The CDR3 is CASSLFPGPNYGYTF. In nucleotide form, the sequence is TGTGCCAGCAGTTTATTTCCAGGCCCTAACTATGGCTACACCTTC.